This T cell receptor (beta chain) was captured in a study of T cell changes during pregnancy in multiple sclerosis. Generated by immunoSEQ multiplex PCR, the TCRdb table keeps only in-frame clones and is missing some. The sample includes 60,000 or so clones, just over 90% seen only once; the top ten take roughly 0.35%. The ends were cut back, 3 bases at V and 4 bases at J, with 19 bases in the middle. CDR1 is SGHNT, CDR2 YYREEE, per germline (reference sequence). CDR3 size: 16 residues. The clonotype originates from a female donor with multiple sclerosis, enrolled in a pregnancy study. The rearrangement uses TRBV5-4 and TRBJ1-1; D perhaps matches TRBD1 (6 bases). Source: CD4+ T cells from peripheral blood mononuclear cells, taken before pregnancy. This CDR3 is CASSSGAGARGTEAFF. CDR3 bases: TGTGCCAGCAGCTCCGGTGCGGGGGCGCGGGGCACTGAAGCTTTCTTT.